The present T cell receptor beta chain was sequenced within a study of blood T cell repertoires in COVID-19. Looking at the study overall: PBMCs, B-cell-depleted T cells, or T cells provided the cDNA or gDNA that made up the material.

CDR1 and CDR2 (germline): SEHNR, FQNEAQ (reference sequence). The CDR3 sequence is 14 residues long. V dropped 4 bases and J dropped 5 bases, with 15 bases sitting between them. Grouping used clinical history reported by participants in a survey and questionnaire. Donors of Cohort 3 who recovered were those that had two negative PCRs, clearance, or symptom resolution. Authors' data handling: Estimates of nucleated cell counts were drawn from the amplification of reference gene primers. The protocol was immunoSEQ multiplex PCR, while the TCRdb copy is restricted to in-frame clones and leaves out a portion. The V and J calls and clone size are taken from that table; D and trimming were inferred from the DNA. The sample includes approximately 290,000 clones, roughly 85% of them seen just once.

The receptor comes from a woman between 25 and 40 years old who had recovered from COVID-19. The sample taken for sequencing was PBMCs or T cells enriched from blood (not recorded which). This chain uses TRBV7-9 with TRBJ2-7; D is possibly TRBD1 (5 bases). Here the CDR3 reads CASSSPAQGNEQYF. DNA for the CDR3: TGTGCCAGCAGCTCCCCGGCGCAGGGAAACGAGCAGTACTTC.